The rows below give T cell receptor beta chains drawn from one sample of a study of regulatory T cells in long-lasting Graves disease. TCRdb fed the multiplex PCR reads into MiXCR, producing one record per CDR3 protein. The data hold around 460,000 distinct CDR3 sequences, with around a fifth observed a single time. The sample consisted of peripheral blood mononuclear cells (PBMCs), taken when the disease was refractory, from a patient treated with antithyroid drugs. The receptors were gathered from a female donor with Graves disease. Both conserved end residues are part of each CDR3. Fields, in order: clone size, J gene, V gene, D gene, CDR3 protein, CDR3 DNA. A D gene is named only where the DNA matches it firmly. Size is stated for part of the rows, as once, few or many counts, or as a class when the clone is expanded.

- TRBJ2-7 TRBV7-2 TRBD1 CASSLDRTPSYEQYF TGTGCCAGCAGCTTGGACAGGACACCCTCCTACGAGCAGTACTTC
few TRBJ2-5 TRBV6-1 - CASSQSVWAAGYF TGTGCCAGCAGCCAAAGTGTCTGGGCGGCGGGGTACTTC
few TRBJ1-5 TRBV19 - CASSIYKLSNQPQHF TGTGCCAGTAGTATTTACAAACTAAGCAATCAGCCCCAGCATTTT
many TRBJ1-2 TRBV20-1 - CSARGGGYGYTF TGCAGTGCTCGAGGGGGAGGCTATGGCTACACCTTC
- TRBJ2-2 TRBV5-1 - CASKEGTDTGELFF TGCGCCAGCAAAGAGGGTACGGACACCGGGGAGCTGTTTTTT
many TRBJ1-1 TRBV12-5 - CASGLGTGWTEAFF TGTGCTAGTGGTTTGGGTACGGGGTGGACTGAAGCTTTCTTT
- TRBJ2-7 TRBV7-2 TRBD1 CASRTGQGTYEQYF TGTGCCAGCAGAACCGGACAGGGCACCTACGAGCAGTACTTC
- TRBJ2-2 TRBV6-1 - CASSPSRVPPGELFF TGTGCCAGCAGTCCTTCTAGGGTTCCCCCCGGGGAGCTGTTTTTT
few TRBJ1-3 TRBV7-9 - CASRGFSHHTIYF TGTGCCAGCCGGGGGTTCTCGCATCACACCATATATTTT
many TRBJ1-2 TRBV12-5 - CASGSDLIGSYGYTF TGTGCTAGTGGTTCCGACTTAATAGGTAGCTATGGCTACACCTTC
- TRBJ1-5 TRBV19 TRBD1 CASSIDETGGGYSNQPQHF TGTGCCAGTAGTATAGACGAGACAGGGGGCGGCTATAGCAATCAGCCCCAGCATTTT
many TRBJ2-5 TRBV19 - CASSKGPKGETQYF TGTGCCAGTAGTAAGGGTCCTAAAGGAGAGACCCAGTACTTC
- TRBJ1-1 TRBV30 - CAWRLGASEAFF TGTGCCTGGAGACTAGGAGCATCTGAAGCTTTCTTT
many TRBJ1-5 TRBV2 - CASSSEGVYQPQHF TGTGCCAGCAGTTCGGAGGGGGTCTATCAGCCCCAGCATTTT
- TRBJ1-3 TRBV9 TRBD1 CASSPQGVSGNTIYF TGTGCCAGCAGCCCACAGGGGGTATCTGGAAACACCATATATTTT
many TRBJ1-1 TRBV6-2/TRBV6-3 - CASSFLLGDAEAFF TGTGCCAGCAGTTTCCTGCTGGGGGACGCTGAAGCTTTCTTT
many TRBJ2-2 TRBV12-3/TRBV12-4 - CASSDLRGMQFF TGTGCCAGCAGTGACCTTCGAGGGATGCAGTTTTTT
- TRBJ2-7 TRBV5-1 - CASSSGGLTYEQYF TGCGCCAGCAGCTCAGGGGGACTGACCTACGAGCAGTACTTC
- TRBJ2-7 TRBV20-1 TRBD2 CSAKFGLAGGPGEQYF TGCAGTGCTAAATTCGGACTAGCGGGAGGGCCAGGCGAGCAGTACTTC
- TRBJ2-1 TRBV20-1 TRBD2 CSAREGTSTHNEQFF TGCAGTGCTAGAGAAGGGACTAGCACCCACAATGAGCAGTTCTTC
once TRBJ2-3 TRBV29-1 - CSTLKGTLGGTDTQYF TGCAGCACATTGAAGGGGACTCTTGGCGGGACAGATACGCAGTATTTT
- TRBJ2-1 TRBV28 - CASSLLVRMEQFF TGTGCCAGCAGTCTACTTGTTAGAATGGAGCAGTTCTTC
- TRBJ2-3 TRBV7-2 - CASSLGENTDTQYF TGTGCCAGCAGCTTAGGCGAGAACACAGATACGCAGTATTTT
many TRBJ1-5 TRBV11-2 - CASSFDNQPQHF TGTGCCAGCAGCTTCGATAACCAGCCCCAGCATTTT
- TRBJ2-7 TRBV12-3/TRBV12-4 - CASSGQGVPSYEQYF TGTGCCAGCAGTGGCCAGGGAGTGCCCTCCTACGAGCAGTACTTC
- TRBJ2-5 TRBV20-1 - CSADIPRGETQYF TGCAGTGCTGATATACCTCGGGGAGAGACCCAGTACTTC
many TRBJ1-2 TRBV28 TRBD1 CASSLSTGGVGYTF TGTGCCAGCAGTTTATCGACAGGGGGCGTGGGCTACACCTTC
- TRBJ2-1 TRBV30 - CAWSGAPRGSSYNEQFF TGTGCCTGGAGCGGGGCCCCGCGGGGCAGCTCCTACAATGAGCAGTTCTTC
few TRBJ1-6 TRBV7-9 - CASSLVQGTLSPLHF TGTGCCAGCAGCTTAGTTCAGGGTACGCTTTCACCCCTCCACTTT
- TRBJ2-1 TRBV20-1 - CSARGRGAIQLLYNEQFF TGCAGTGCTAGAGGCAGGGGCGCCATCCAACTACTCTACAATGAGCAGTTCTTC
- TRBJ1-5 TRBV7-9 TRBD1 CASSWGTGRFNQPQHF TGTGCCAGCAGCTGGGGGACAGGGCGCTTCAATCAGCCCCAGCATTTT
- TRBJ2-1 TRBV29-1 - CSVETELYNEQFF TGCAGCGTTGAAACGGAGCTCTACAATGAGCAGTTCTTC
many TRBJ1-6 TRBV28 - CASSVERGLSGSPLHF TGTGCCAGCAGTGTGGAAAGGGGGTTGAGTGGTTCACCCCTCCACTTT
many TRBJ2-7 TRBV28 - CASTLVRDNSYEQYF TGTGCCAGCACCTTAGTCCGGGACAACTCCTACGAGCAGTACTTC
- TRBJ1-5 TRBV19 TRBD1 CASSSQRPGQSWKPQHF TGTGCCAGTAGCTCTCAGAGGCCGGGACAGTCATGGAAGCCCCAGCATTTT
many TRBJ2-2 TRBV5-1 - CASSLGLQVGELFF TGCGCCAGCAGCTTGGGGCTACAGGTCGGGGAGCTGTTTTTT
many TRBJ1-2 TRBV29-1 - CSVEVGRQYGYTF TGCAGCGTTGAAGTAGGGAGGCAGTATGGCTACACCTTC
- TRBJ1-4 TRBV20-1 TRBD1 CSARDPGQLNEKLFF TGCAGTGCTAGGGACCCGGGACAGCTTAATGAAAAGCTGTTTTTT
- TRBJ2-7 TRBV19 - CASSPGGISGEQYF TGTGCCAGTAGTCCAGGTGGGATTTCCGGCGAGCAGTACTTC
- TRBJ1-5 TRBV5-6 - CASSSRGGPSNQPQHF TGTGCCAGCAGCTCCCGGGGGGGGCCCAGCAATCAGCCCCAGCATTTT
many TRBJ2-5 TRBV20-1 - CSARGAGETQYF TGCAGTGCTAGAGGGGCAGGGGAGACCCAGTACTTC
many TRBJ1-1 TRBV19 - CASSTGVEAFF TGTGCCAGTAGTACAGGGGTTGAAGCTTTCTTT
- TRBJ2-1 TRBV7-3 - CASSLDGGPYNEQFF TGTGCCAGCAGCTTGGACGGGGGCCCCTACAATGAGCAGTTCTTC
- TRBJ1-2 TRBV27 - CASSYRDFYGYTF TGTGCCAGCAGCTACAGGGACTTTTATGGCTACACCTTC